These 5 T cell receptor beta chains originate from one sample sequenced in a study of blood T cell repertoires in COVID-19. The method was immunoSEQ multiplex PCR; TCRdb's version includes in-frame clones alone and lacks a portion of them. The table has fewer than 150,000 clones, roughly four fifths seen once; the top ten hold 1.5% to 2%. Sequencing was performed on PBMCs or T cells enriched from blood (not recorded which). These receptors all stem from a young woman who had been exposed to COVID-19.

This clone was picked up many times. The V and J genes are TRBV5-1 and TRBJ2-5; 7 bases fit TRBD1. V was clipped by 4 bases and J by 5 bases; unmatched bases: 11. Per the germline V gene, CDR1 is SGHRS and CDR2 is YFSETQ. CDR3 size: 15 residues. CDR3 sequence reads: CASSVRQGLGETQYF. CDR3 in DNA: TGCGCCAGCAGCGTAAGACAGGGATTAGGCGAGACCCAGTACTTC.

This chain uses TRBV29-1 with TRBJ1-1; D call uncertain. The CDR3 totals 12 residues. The V gene's germline CDR1 is SQVTM and CDR2 ANQGSEA. With 8 bases removed from V and 6 bases from J, the gap between germline ends came to 16 bases. Here the CDR3 DNA reads TGCAGCTCCATGTCAGACAACGCTGAAGCTTTCTTT. This sequence encodes CSSMSDNAEAFF.

The chain recombines TRBV5-1 with TRBJ1-4; weak D call: TRBD1 (6 bases). The V end was cut by 6 bases, the J end by 5 bases, with 14 bases between. CDR1 is SGHRS and CDR2 is YFSETQ in the germline V gene. The CDR3 has 14 amino acids. The chain's CDR3 is CASNDRPYNEKLFF. CDR3 coding DNA: TGCGCCAGCAACGACAGGCCTTACAATGAAAAACTGTTTTTT.

CDR3 sequence reads: CSVCFMLAAYNEQFF. CDR3 sequence (DNA): TGCAGCGTTTGCTTTATGCTGGCGGCCTACAATGAGCAGTTCTTC. The chain links TRBV29-1 to TRBJ2-1; D is unclear. The V gene lost 5 bases and the J gene lost 2 bases, with 16 bases spanning the gap. Germline lookup yields CDR1 SQVTM and CDR2 ANQGSEA. The CDR3 contains 15 residues.

The V call is TRBV19, the J call TRBJ2-7; 10 bases line up with TRBD2. The V gene's germline CDR1 is LNHDA and CDR2 SQIVND (reference sequence). The CDR3 runs to 15 residues. The J segment lost 3 bases and the V segment lost 5 bases, leaving 7 bases of the junction unmatched. The CDR3 here is CASSASSGSLYEQYF. Here the CDR3 DNA reads TGTGCCAGTAGTGCGTCTAGCGGGAGCCTCTACGAGCAGTACTTC.